This TCR beta chain was captured in a study of glioma-infiltrating T cells after dendritic cell vaccination. Germline V gives CDR1 SGHTS, CDR2 YDEGEE. Trimming at V came to 2 bases and at J to 5 bases, leaving 16 bases not matched to a gene. The CDR3 runs 18 residues. Using immunoSEQ multiplex PCR, the repertoire was profiled, and TCRdb retains in-frame clones only, with some absent. This sample has fewer than 90,000 clones, with about four fifths found just once. The time point is: after dendritic cell vaccination, including at tumor progression/relapse. The chain joins TRBV5-8 to TRBJ2-1; 7 nucleotides agree with TRBD1. The sample was blood, taken after dendritic cell vaccination. The receptor was derived from a human donor with glioblastoma. This CDR3 is CASSFGVVVTQGDNEQFF. DNA for the CDR3: TGTGCCAGCAGCTTCGGAGTAGTCGTTACGCAGGGGGACAATGAGCAGTTCTTC.